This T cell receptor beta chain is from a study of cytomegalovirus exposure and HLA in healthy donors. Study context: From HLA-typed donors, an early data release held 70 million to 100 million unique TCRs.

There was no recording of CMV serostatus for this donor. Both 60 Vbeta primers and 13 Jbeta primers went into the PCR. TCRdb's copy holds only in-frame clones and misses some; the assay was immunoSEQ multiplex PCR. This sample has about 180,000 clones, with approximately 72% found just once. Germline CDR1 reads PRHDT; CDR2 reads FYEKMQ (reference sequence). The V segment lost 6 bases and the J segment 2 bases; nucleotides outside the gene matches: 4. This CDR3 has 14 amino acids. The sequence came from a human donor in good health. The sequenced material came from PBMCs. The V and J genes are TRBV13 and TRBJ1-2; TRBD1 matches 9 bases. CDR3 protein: CASRWTGENYGYTF. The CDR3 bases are TGTGCCAGCAGATGGACAGGGGAAAACTATGGCTACACCTTC.